This T cell receptor (beta chain) was sequenced during a study of blood T cell repertoires in COVID-19. Method: immunoSEQ multiplex PCR; TCRdb's copy keeps in-frame clones and lacks some. In the table there are about 50,000 clones, 65% to 90% of which are singletons. Sequencing used peripheral blood. The sequence came from a human donor in a cohort sampled during active COVID-19.

The CDR3 DNA sequence: TGTGCCAGCAGCGTAGGGGGAGGGCCGAACATTCAGTACTTC. This translates into CASSVGGGPNIQYF. The genes are TRBV9 and TRBJ2-4; 7 nucleotides align to TRBD2. CDR1 and CDR2 (germline): SGDLS, YYNGEE. Trimming at V came to 0 bases and at J to 7 bases, leaving 4 bases not matched to a gene. The CDR3 length is 14 residues.